The table lists the clone carrying this TCR beta chain with a few counts. The antigen remains unidentified. TCRdb re-called the RT-PCR reads through MiXCR, storing one row per CDR3 protein. The data contain about 530,000 distinct CDR3 sequences, under 15% of them seen just once; the ten biggest clones take up around 13%. The germline CDR1 and CDR2 sequences are MNHEY and SMNVEV (reference sequence). CDR3 length equals 19 residues. After removal of 8 bases from V and 3 bases from J, the junction contained 18 bases not matched to a gene. The data were obtained in a study of response to subunit inactivated influenza vaccine. Study outcomes and limitations: Seasonal influenza vaccination, on each occasion, was suggested by the authors to recruit few new T cells.

The sequenced sample was PBMCs from blood, obtained roughly 46 days after vaccination. The origin of this receptor is a man aged 50 to 59 who received an inactivated influenza vaccine. This chain joins TRBV27 and TRBJ2-2; TRBD2 matches 10 bases. This CDR3 reads CASYRASGSAGPDTGELFF. For the CDR3, the DNA is TGTGCCAGCTATCGGGCTAGCGGGAGTGCGGGCCCGGACACCGGGGAGCTGTTTTTT.